This TCR beta chain was retrieved from a study of CD8 T cells in ankylosing spondylitis (dated by TCRdb to about 2017). Some background on the complete study: To find TCR variants linked to disease, the study profiled T cell receptor beta repertoires in ankylosing spondylitis patients and healthy donors. Peripheral blood was sampled, and synovial fluid was also collected from ankylosing spondylitis patients. The whole study cohort included 85 to 120 healthy donors and around 24 ankylosing spondylitis patients. General conclusions and limits of the study: A TCR beta motif made up of several highly homologous amino acid variants appeared to be characteristic of blood from ankylosing spondylitis patients. Some TCR beta motif variants had previously been reported in synovial fluid and blood of reactive arthritis patients, which suggested common disease-initiation mechanisms. According to the report, matched synovial fluid samples from ankylosing spondylitis patients were significantly enriched for the disease-linked clones. In peripheral blood, the disease-linked clones were found at relatively low frequencies and had a CD8+ phenotype.

Sequencing used an Illumina HiSeq 2500. Quantitative 5'-RACE with molecular barcodes was used to prepare TCR beta libraries. As for how the authors treated the data: To identify disease-linked TCR variants, a new computational method was used, one built on a probabilistic model of VDJ rearrangement. The public reads were reprocessed in TCRdb via fastp at Q25 and MiXCR, keeping in-frame beta chains. Each record represents a unique CDR3 protein, reported with the most common genes and DNA among its rows. In this record, the V and J calls reflect TCRdb's handling and not the investigators' own analysis. This sample has roughly 470,000 distinct CDR3 sequences in its table, and 25% to 30% of those were observed once. The top ten constitute 0.75% to 0.9% of the sample. Details on this clonotype: The specificity of this receptor is unknown. No base quality information exists; no much larger clone differs at one position.

The CDR3 numbers 15 residues from cysteine through phenylalanine. The DNA shown is the 45-base CDR3, in frame from base 1. Looking up the germline V gene yields CDR1 SGDLS and CDR2 YYNGEE. V is cut by 4 bases and J by 0 bases, and the space between the germline ends is 13 bases. The receptor comes from a male donor with ankylosing spondylitis. The sample taken for sequencing was blood, either unsorted or a sorted T cell fraction (not recorded which). The rearrangement combines TRBV9 with TRBJ1-1, with an unclear D gene assignment. Here is the DNA: TGTGCCAGCAGCCCGGACGGATACATGAACACTGAAGCTTTCTTT. It codes for CASSPDGYMNTEAFF.